Following are 8 T cell receptor beta chains from one sample sequenced in a study of cytomegalovirus exposure and HLA in healthy donors. A multiplex PCR was run with 60 Vbeta primers and 13 Jbeta primers. Sequenced by immunoSEQ multiplex PCR; TCRdb stores in-frame clones only, minus some. Of a few hundred thousand clones listed, more than 55% were seen once; the top ten hold under 3%. The specimen sequenced was PBMCs. The source is a female donor in good health and CMV-seronegative.

The genes are TRBV12-5 and TRBJ2-1; 10 nucleotides line up with TRBD2. The CDR3 is made up of 16 amino acids. Germline V gives CDR1 LGHNT, CDR2 FRNRAP. Trimming cost V 5 bases and J 6 bases; bases outside gene matches: 10. The CDR3 DNA sequence: TGTGCTAGTGGTCTTACCCGGACTAGCGGATTCAATGAGCAGTTCTTC. It codes for CASGLTRTSGFNEQFF.

The rearrangement uses TRBV9 and TRBJ2-1; maybe TRBD2 (6 bases). Germline CDR1 and CDR2: SGDLS and YYNGEE. V was cut by 6 bases and J by 4 bases, with 14 bases left in between. This CDR3 spans 14 amino acids. The chain's CDR3 is CASTRAGIYNEQFF. The CDR3 nucleotides read TGTGCCAGCACGAGGGCGGGGATATACAATGAGCAGTTCTTC.

There are a few counts of this clone. This chain links TRBV19 with TRBJ2-2; D might be TRBD2 (5 bases). Germline V CDR1 and CDR2: LNHDA, SQIVND (reference sequence). V lost 7 bases to trimming and J lost 4 bases, with 19 bases between them. This CDR3 region has 16 residues. CDR3 amino acids: CASKAVWLAGTGELFF. DNA for the CDR3: TGTGCCAGTAAGGCCGTTTGGCTAGCTGGCACCGGGGAGCTGTTTTTT.

The gene calls are TRBV29-1 and TRBJ2-7; tentative D call: TRBD2 (7 bases). The germline V gene encodes CDR1 SQVTM and CDR2 ANQGSEA. This CDR3 region has 17 residues. Between the trimmed V and J ends, which lost 6 bases and 4 bases, there was a span of 28 bases. CDR3 nucleotide sequence: TGCAGCGTCGCAGGGGACTACGGGATAATGGGGGAATACGAGCAGTACTTC. Protein: CSVAGDYGIMGEYEQYF.

Of note for this clone: A read error is likely, as this CDR3 ends without the conserved phenylalanine or tryptophan. The chain couples TRBV5-5 to TRBJ1-5; weak D call: TRBD1 (5 bases). The V gene's germline CDR1 is SGHKS and CDR2 YYEKEE (reference sequence). This CDR3 has 17 residues. Trimming took 3 bases from V and 1 from J, leaving 17 bases between them. Written as DNA, the CDR3 is TGTGCCAGCAGCTCCCACTCCAGGGATGTGAGCAATCAGCCCCAGCATTCT. The encoded protein is CASSSHSRDVSNQPQHS.

Concerning this clone itself: In the same sample, other DNA sequences code for this CDR3. CDR3 sequence reads: CASSSGVTDTQYF. The CDR3 DNA sequence: TGCGCCAGCAGCTCGGGAGTAACAGATACGCAGTATTTT. The chain couples TRBV5-1 to TRBJ2-3, with D perhaps TRBD2 (6 bases). The CDR3 consists of 13 residues. The V end was cut by 3 bases, the J end by 3 bases, with 8 bases between. The germline V gene has CDR1 SGHRS and CDR2 YFSETQ.

The sample holds a few counts of this clone. V is TRBV6-1 and J is TRBJ2-7; perhaps TRBD2 as D (5 bases). Per germline, CDR1 MNHNS and CDR2 SASEGT. V gave up 1 base and J gave up 6 bases, with 16 bases separating them. This CDR3 is built from 15 residues. The DNA for the CDR3 is TGTGCCAGCAGTGAAGTAATAGTGCGCGGAGGCGAGCAGTACTTC. Its translation: CASSEVIVRGGEQYF.

The J gene is TRBJ2-7, the V gene TRBV7-6, with TRBD1 identical over 10 bases. V lost 4 bases and J lost 3; bases outside the gene matches: 6. CDR1 is SGHVS and CDR2 is FNYEAQ in the germline V gene. CDR3 length: 15 amino acids. The CDR3 DNA is TGTGCCAGCAGCTCGACAGGGGGCAGTTTCTACGAGCAGTACTTC. Translated: CASSSTGGSFYEQYF.